This TCR beta chain is drawn from a study of blood T cell repertoires in COVID-19. The V gene end was trimmed by 5 bases and the J gene end by 4 bases; junction bases not matched to a gene: 8. The CDR3 contains 15 residues. Germline V gene sequence: CDR1 LGHDT, CDR2 YNNKEL (reference sequence). The data were produced by immunoSEQ multiplex PCR, yet TCRdb's version contains in-frame clones alone and is incomplete. The profile shows about 310,000 clones, approximately 89% of them singletons. The TCR sequence derives from a woman aged 40-49 years who had recovered from COVID-19. The specimen sequenced was PBMCs or T cells enriched from blood (not recorded which). This chain connects TRBV3-1 (or the pseudogene TRBV3-2) to TRBJ2-5, with 9 bases identical to TRBD2. CDR3 sequence: CASSVAGTSRETQYF. CDR3 in DNA: TGTGCCAGCAGCGTCGCCGGGACTAGCAGAGAGACCCAGTACTTC.